This T cell receptor (beta chain) came from a study of T cell repertoires in ileal Crohn's disease. This clone was recorded a few times. The CDR3 runs 15 residues. J gave up 6 bases and V 5 bases, and 12 bases lay outside the gene matches. Looked up from germline, CDR1 is ENHRY and CDR2 is SYGVKD. Profiled with immunoSEQ multiplex PCR; TCRdb holds only in-frame clones, not every one. The repertoire has around 4,400 clones, over 65% of them found once; the top ten carry about 20%. The rearrangement links TRBV10-3 to TRBJ1-2; TRBD1 aligns across 7 bases. The sequence derives from an adult with Crohn's disease. Input material: ileal tissue. CDR3 nucleotides: TGTGCCATCAGTCCGGGACAGCCCCGATCTCATGGCTACACCTTC. Translation: CAISPGQPRSHGYTF.